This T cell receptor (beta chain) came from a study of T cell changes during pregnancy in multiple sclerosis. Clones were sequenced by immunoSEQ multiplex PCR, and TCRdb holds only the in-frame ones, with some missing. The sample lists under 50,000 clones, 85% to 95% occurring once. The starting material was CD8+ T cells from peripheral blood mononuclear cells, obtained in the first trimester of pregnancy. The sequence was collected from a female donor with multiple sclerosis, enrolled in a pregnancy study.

The CDR3: CAWSYGLAGPIGETQYF. The CDR3 DNA reads TGTGCCTGGAGTTACGGACTAGCGGGACCAATAGGGGAGACCCAGTACTTC. The J gene is TRBJ2-5, the V gene TRBV30; 12 bases map to TRBD2. V gave up 2 bases and J gave up 5 bases; unmatched junction bases: 12. CDR3 length equals 17 residues. Per the germline V gene, CDR1 is GTSNPN and CDR2 is SVGIG (reference sequence).